This T cell receptor (beta chain) was sequenced in a study of regulatory T cells in long-lasting Graves disease. Notes on the study in general: Repertoires from persistent disease leaned toward TRBV28, TRBJ1-2 and TRBJ2-5. In persistent patients, shared public clonotypes (over 2,500) outnumbered those in new patients (around 1,000).

This sample's time point: persistent/refractory GD, antithyroid drugs over 5 years with positive TRAb. The TCR library was made from RNA extracted from PBMCs. The CDR3 covers 13 residues. The germline V gene encodes CDR1 SQVTM and CDR2 ANQGSEA. Trimming shortened V by 0 bases and J by 4 bases, and 9 bases separated the two germline ends. Note on this clonotype: Its antigen is undetermined.

Arm-PCR of CDR3 regions with iRepertoire HTBI primers generated TCR beta libraries. One entry per CDR3 protein results from TCRdb running MiXCR on the multiplex PCR reads. The sample lists about 660,000 distinct CDR3 sequences; 30% were seen once. The rearrangement links TRBV29-1 to TRBJ2-5; D gene ambiguous. The sequence was collected from a female donor with Graves disease. The sample consisted of peripheral blood mononuclear cells (PBMCs), taken when the disease was refractory, from a patient treated with antithyroid drugs. The CDR3 DNA follows: TGCAGCGTTGAAGAGGCGTTCGGAGAGACCCAGTACTTC. Residues: CSVEEAFGETQYF.